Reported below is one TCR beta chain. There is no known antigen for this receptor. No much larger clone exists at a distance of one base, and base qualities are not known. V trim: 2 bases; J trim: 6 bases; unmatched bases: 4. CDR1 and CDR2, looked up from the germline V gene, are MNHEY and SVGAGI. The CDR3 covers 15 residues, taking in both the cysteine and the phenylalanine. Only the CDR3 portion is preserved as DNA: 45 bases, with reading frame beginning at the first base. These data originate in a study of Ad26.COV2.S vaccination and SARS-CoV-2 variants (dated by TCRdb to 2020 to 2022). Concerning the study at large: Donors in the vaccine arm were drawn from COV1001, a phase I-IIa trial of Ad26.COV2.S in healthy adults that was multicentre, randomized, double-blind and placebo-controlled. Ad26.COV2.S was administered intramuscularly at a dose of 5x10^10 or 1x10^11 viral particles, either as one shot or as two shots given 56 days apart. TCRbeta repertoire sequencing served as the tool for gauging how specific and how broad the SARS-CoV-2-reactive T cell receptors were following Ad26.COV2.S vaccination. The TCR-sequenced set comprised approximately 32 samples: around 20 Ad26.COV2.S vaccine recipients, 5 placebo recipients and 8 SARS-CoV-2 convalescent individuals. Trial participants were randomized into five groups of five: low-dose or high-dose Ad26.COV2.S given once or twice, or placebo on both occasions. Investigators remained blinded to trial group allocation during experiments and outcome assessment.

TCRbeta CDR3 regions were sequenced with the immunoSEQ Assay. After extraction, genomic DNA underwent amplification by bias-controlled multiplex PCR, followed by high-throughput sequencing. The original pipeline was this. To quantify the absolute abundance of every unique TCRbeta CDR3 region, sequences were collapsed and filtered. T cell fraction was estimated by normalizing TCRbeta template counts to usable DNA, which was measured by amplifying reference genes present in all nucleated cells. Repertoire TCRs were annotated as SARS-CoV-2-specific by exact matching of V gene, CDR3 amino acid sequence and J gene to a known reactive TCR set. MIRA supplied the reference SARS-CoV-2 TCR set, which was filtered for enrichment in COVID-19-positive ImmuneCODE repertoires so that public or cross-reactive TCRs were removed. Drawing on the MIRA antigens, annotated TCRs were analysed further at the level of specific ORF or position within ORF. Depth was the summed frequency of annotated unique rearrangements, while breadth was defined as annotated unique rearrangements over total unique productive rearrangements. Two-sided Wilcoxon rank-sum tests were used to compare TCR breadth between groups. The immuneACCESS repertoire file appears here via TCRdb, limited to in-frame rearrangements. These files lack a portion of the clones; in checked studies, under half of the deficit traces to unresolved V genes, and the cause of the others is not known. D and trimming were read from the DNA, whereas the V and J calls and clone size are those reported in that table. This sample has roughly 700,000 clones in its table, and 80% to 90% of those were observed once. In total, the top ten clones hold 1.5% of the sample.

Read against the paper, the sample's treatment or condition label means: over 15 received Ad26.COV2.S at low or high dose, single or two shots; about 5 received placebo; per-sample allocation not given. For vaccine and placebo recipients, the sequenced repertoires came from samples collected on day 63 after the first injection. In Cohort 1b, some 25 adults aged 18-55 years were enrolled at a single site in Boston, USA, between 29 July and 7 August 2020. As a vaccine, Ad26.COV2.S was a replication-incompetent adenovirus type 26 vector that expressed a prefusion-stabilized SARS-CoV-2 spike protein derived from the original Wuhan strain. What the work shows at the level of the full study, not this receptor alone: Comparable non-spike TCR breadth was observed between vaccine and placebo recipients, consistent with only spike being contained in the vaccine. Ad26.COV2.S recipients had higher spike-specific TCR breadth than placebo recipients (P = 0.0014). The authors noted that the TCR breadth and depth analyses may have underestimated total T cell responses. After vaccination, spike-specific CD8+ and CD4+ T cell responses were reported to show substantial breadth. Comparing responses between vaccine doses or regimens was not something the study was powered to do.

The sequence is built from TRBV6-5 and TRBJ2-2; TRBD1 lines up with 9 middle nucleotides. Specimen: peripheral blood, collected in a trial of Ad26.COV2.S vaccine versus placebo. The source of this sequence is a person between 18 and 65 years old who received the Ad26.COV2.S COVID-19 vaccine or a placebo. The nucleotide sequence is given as TGTGCCAGCAGTTACGGGGACAGGGTGGCCGGGGAGCTGTTTTTT. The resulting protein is CASSYGDRVAGELFF.